Listed below are T cell receptor beta chains from one sample, sequenced in a study of T cells after yellow fever vaccination. TCRdb called the 5' RACE reads again in MiXCR, with one record for every CDR3 protein. Here the sample spans a few hundred thousand distinct CDR3 sequences, around 17% being singletons. The source material was PBMCs, sampled about 5 days after the first yellow fever vaccination. The receptors were sampled from a man in his late teens or twenties who received the YFV17D yellow fever vaccine. The CDR3 runs from the conserved cysteine through the conserved F or W. D genes are given only for firm matches. The size entry is marked missing in some rows and otherwise reads once, few, many or a size class.

abundance,d_gene,v_gene,j_gene,CDR3nt,CDR3aa
-,TRBD1,TRBV11-2,TRBJ1-1,TGTGCCAGCAGCTTAGCGGGAGGACAGGGGGAAGCTTTCTTT,CASSLAGGQGEAFF
few,-,TRBV29-1,TRBJ2-3,TGCAGCGTCGCCAGGGGCGGTACGCAGTATTTT,CSVARGGTQYF
-,-,TRBV7-6,TRBJ2-7,TGTGCCAGCAGCTCGTCGGTGGGGGCGTACGAGCAGTACTTC,CASSSSVGAYEQYF
few,-,TRBV5-1,TRBJ1-1,TGCGCCAGCAGCTCGATCGACATGAACACTGAAGCTTTCTTT,CASSSIDMNTEAFF
few,TRBD2,TRBV4-1,TRBJ2-3,TGCGCCAGCAGCCAAAGTCCTAGCGGGGGCGACACAGATACGCAGTATTTT,CASSQSPSGGDTDTQYF
few,-,TRBV4-1,TRBJ2-2,TGCGCCAGCAGCCCCCCCGGAGGTCGGCAGGGGCTTTCCACCGGGGAGCTGTTTTTT,CASSPPGGRQGLSTGELFF
few,-,TRBV7-9,TRBJ1-2,TGTGCCAGCAGCTCCCACGGGGGGCGGTCGTACGGCTACACCTTC,CASSSHGGRSYGYTF
-,-,TRBV19,TRBJ2-3,TGTGCCAGTAGTTGGGAGTATTTCACAGATACGCAGTATTTT,CASSWEYFTDTQYF
-,-,TRBV7-9,TRBJ2-7,TGTGCCAGCAGCTTATCCGAGAGCTCCTACGAGCAGTACTTC,CASSLSESSYEQYF
few,-,TRBV28,TRBJ1-5,TGTGCCAGCAGTGCCCACGGGATAGGGGCAGAGATTCAGCCCCAGCATTTT,CASSAHGIGAEIQPQHF
-,-,TRBV5-6,TRBJ1-1,TGTGCCAGCAGCTCCGAGGGGGGCCGGACTGAAGCTTTCTTT,CASSSEGGRTEAFF
many,TRBD2,TRBV28,TRBJ2-3,TGTGCCACTTATAGCGGGGCGACCACAGATACGCAGTATTTT,CATYSGATTDTQYF
few,-,TRBV5-1,TRBJ1-1,TGCGCCAGCAGCTTGGGGGGAAATCACGGCACTGAAGCTTTCTTT,CASSLGGNHGTEAFF
few,-,TRBV4-1,TRBJ2-7,TGCGCCAGCAGCCAAGTCACTGGTCTATCCTACGAGCAGTACTTC,CASSQVTGLSYEQYF
-,-,TRBV28,TRBJ2-5,TGTGCCAGCGTTGGGGGACTCCGTGAGACCCAGTACTTC,CASVGGLRETQYF
few,-,TRBV21-1,TRBJ1-1,TGTGCCAGCAGCAAAGGAGGCAAATCGAACACTGAAGCTTTCTTT,CASSKGGKSNTEAFF
-,TRBD1,TRBV7-8,TRBJ2-5,TGTGCCAGCAGCTTAAGTACGTGGGACAGAGAAGAGACCCAGTACTTC,CASSLSTWDREETQYF
few,TRBD1,TRBV30,TRBJ1-1,TGTGCCTGGAGTACCTCCGGGACAGTGAACACTGAAGCTTTCTTT,CAWSTSGTVNTEAFF
few,-,TRBV7-2,TRBJ2-1,TGTGCCAGCAGCTTAGAGGGGTGGGGGGAGCAGTTCTTC,CASSLEGWGEQFF
few,-,TRBV5-6,TRBJ2-3,TGTGCCAGCAGCTTAGAGGGGGTTACAGATACGCAGTATTTT,CASSLEGVTDTQYF
-,-,TRBV7-9,TRBJ2-1,TGTGCCAGCCTCTCCCATGACGGGGATGAGCAGTTCTTC,CASLSHDGDEQFF
-,TRBD1,TRBV7-6,TRBJ2-3,TGTGCCAGCAGCCGACAGGGGGGGGTAGAACGAGATACGCAGTATTTT,CASSRQGGVERDTQYF
few,-,TRBV20-1,TRBJ1-3,TGCAGTGCTAGGACAGGAGGAATCGGAAACACCATATATTTT,CSARTGGIGNTIYF
-,-,TRBV11-2,TRBJ1-2,TGTGCCAGCAGCTTCGGCAGGGACAACTATGGCTACACCTTC,CASSFGRDNYGYTF
-,-,TRBV7-2,TRBJ2-1,TGTGCCAGCAGGGAAGGTCGCACTAATGAGCAGTTCTTC,CASREGRTNEQFF
-,-,TRBV7-2,TRBJ1-1,TGTGCCAGCAGCGGGGGAGGGGCTCTGAACACTGAAGCTTTCTTT,CASSGGGALNTEAFF
few,TRBD2,TRBV6-1,TRBJ2-1,TGTGCCAGCAGTGAAGGATGGGTACTCGGCACGGGGGGGCAATACAATGAGCAGTTCTTC,CASSEGWVLGTGGQYNEQFF
-,TRBD1,TRBV19,TRBJ2-7,TGTGCCAGTAGTACCTCCGGGACAGGGTCTCGCGAGCAGTACTTC,CASSTSGTGSREQYF
-,-,TRBV28,TRBJ2-4,TGTGCCAGCAGTACCGATACCCTAGCCAAAAACATTCAGTACTTC,CASSTDTLAKNIQYF
-,-,TRBV5-5,TRBJ2-1,TGTGCCAGCAGCGGCCCCCGGGGTCTGCATGAGCAGTTCTTC,CASSGPRGLHEQFF
few,-,TRBV20-1,TRBJ1-5,TGCAGTGCTGGGACTGAACGTTATCAGCCCCAGCATTTT,CSAGTERYQPQHF
-,-,TRBV7-2,TRBJ2-1,TGTGCCAGCAGCCCGCAGTCTGGACCCCAGGAGCAGTTCTTC,CASSPQSGPQEQFF
few,TRBD2,TRBV20-1,TRBJ2-3,TGCAGTGCTCCTCAGACTAGCGGGGGCACAGATACGCAGTATTTT,CSAPQTSGGTDTQYF
few,-,TRBV6-5,TRBJ1-6,TGTGCCAGCAGTTACTCGGGGGCAGGGATTGGGTCACCCCTCCACTTT,CASSYSGAGIGSPLHF
few,-,TRBV28,TRBJ1-2,TGTGCCAGCAACGGCGCAGGCTATGGCTACACCTTC,CASNGAGYGYTF
many,TRBD1,TRBV5-1,TRBJ2-7,TGCGCCAGCAGCTTGCCCGGGACAGGGGGCGGGTACGAGCAGTACTTC,CASSLPGTGGGYEQYF
-,-,TRBV12-5,TRBJ2-2,TGTGCTAGTGGTTCCCCGGGTCAGGGACGTAACACCGGGGAGCTGTTTTTT,CASGSPGQGRNTGELFF